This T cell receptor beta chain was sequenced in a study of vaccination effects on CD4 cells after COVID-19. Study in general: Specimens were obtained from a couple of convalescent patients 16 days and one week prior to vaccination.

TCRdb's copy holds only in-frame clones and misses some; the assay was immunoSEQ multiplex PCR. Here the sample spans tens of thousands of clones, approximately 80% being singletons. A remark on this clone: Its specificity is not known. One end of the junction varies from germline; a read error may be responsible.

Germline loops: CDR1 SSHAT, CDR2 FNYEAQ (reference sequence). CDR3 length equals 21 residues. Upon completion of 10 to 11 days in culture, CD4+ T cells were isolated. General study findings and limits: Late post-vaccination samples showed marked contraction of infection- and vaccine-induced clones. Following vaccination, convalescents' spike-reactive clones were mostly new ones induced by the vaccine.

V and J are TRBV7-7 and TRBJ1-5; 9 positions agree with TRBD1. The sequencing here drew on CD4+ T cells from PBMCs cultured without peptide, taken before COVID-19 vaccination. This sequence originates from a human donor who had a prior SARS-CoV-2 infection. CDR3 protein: CASSLATSGQGPDYSNQPQHF. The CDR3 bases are TGTGCTAGCAGCTTAGCTACGTCCGGACAGGGGCCCGATTATAGCAATCAGCCCCAGCATTTT.